One sample yielded the 30 T cell receptor beta chains listed below, sequenced in a study of T cell repertoires in cytomegalovirus infection. TCRdb reprocessed the reads via MiXCR and lists one record per CDR3 protein. The sample holds some 800,000 distinct CDR3 sequences, roughly 28% seen once. These TCRs are of unknown antigen specificity. The sequences come from cultured CD8+ T cells from PBMCs, collected from culture after CMV antigen stimulation. The receptor set was obtained from a human donor in good health (CMV status not recorded). Some clones in this sample may be carry-over from other donors' samples.

The rearrangement uses TRBV14 and TRBJ2-1; weak D call: TRBD1 (6 bases). The CDR3 covers 15 residues. V lost 2 bases and J lost 1, with 9 bases in between. The germline V gene has CDR1 SGHDN and CDR2 FVKESK. The CDR3 reads CASSQWGQSYNEQFF. For the CDR3, the DNA is TGTGCCAGCAGCCAATGGGGGCAGTCCTACAATGAGCAGTTCTTC.

This clonotype was counted a few times. V is TRBV7-9 and J is TRBJ2-1; 11 bases match TRBD2. V gave up 4 bases and J gave up 5 bases; unmatched junction bases: 7. Germline CDR1 reads SEHNR; CDR2 reads FQNEAQ (reference sequence). This CDR3 has 16 residues. The CDR3: CASSYLAGGPNNEQFF. The DNA for the CDR3 is TGTGCCAGCAGCTACTTAGCGGGGGGGCCCAACAATGAGCAGTTCTTC. Based on the CDR3 plus reference TRBV7-9 and TRBJ2-1, the full variable domain is DTGVSQNPRHKITKRGQNVTFRCDPISEHNRLYWYRQTLGQGPEFLTYFQNEAQLEKSRLLSDRFSAERPKGSFSTLEIQRTEQGDSAMYLCASSYLAGGPNNEQFFGPGTRLTVL.

This sequence joins TRBV20-1 and TRBJ1-2; TRBD1 might be the D (5 bases). V lost 3 bases and J 4 bases, leaving 9 bases between the germline ends. This CDR3 has 12 amino acids. The germline gives CDR1 DFQATT, CDR2 SNEGSKA (reference sequence). The CDR3 DNA reads as TGCAGTGCTAGCGGGGCTGCCTATGGCTACACCTTC. It yields the protein CSASGAAYGYTF.

The CDR3 here is CSVDTSGQETQYF. The DNA of the CDR3 is TGCAGCGTTGACACTAGCGGACAAGAGACCCAGTACTTC. The chain recombines TRBV29-1 with TRBJ2-5; 8 bases are a match to TRBD2. CDR3 length: 13 amino acids. With 3 bases clipped from V and 2 bases from J, the junction kept 2 bases outside the gene matches. Germline assignment: CDR1 SQVTM and CDR2 ANQGSEA.

This clonotype has a handful of counts. The J gene is TRBJ1-2, the V gene TRBV20-1; 9 positions match TRBD1. With 0 bases clipped from V and 4 bases from J, the junction kept 3 bases outside the gene matches. CDR3 length equals 14 residues. Germline V lookup: CDR1 DFQATT, CDR2 SNEGSKA (reference sequence). CDR3 nucleotides: TGCAGTGCTAGAGATTTGACAGGGGGCTATGGCTACACCTTC. This gives the protein CSARDLTGGYGYTF.

The chain has TRBV4-3 and TRBJ1-5; D gene ambiguous. Germline lookup yields CDR1 LGHNA and CDR2 YSLEER. The V end was cut by 3 bases, the J end by 7 bases, with 19 bases between. This CDR3 spans 16 amino acids. CDR3 in DNA: TGCGCCAGCAGCCACGAATTTCCCCGGGCGGGGCAGCCCCAGCATTTT. Protein sequence: CASSHEFPRAGQPQHF.

This chain links TRBV20-1 with TRBJ1-2; no definite D call. Trimming removed 0 bases from V and 8 bases from J, with 16 bases in between. CDR1 is DFQATT and CDR2 is SNEGSKA in the germline V gene (reference sequence). The CDR3 is 14 amino acids. Here the CDR3 DNA reads TGCAGTGCTAGAGATTACGACCGGTCAGTGGGCTACACCTTC. The encoded protein is CSARDYDRSVGYTF.

The chain combines TRBV7-2 with TRBJ1-5, with a possible D match to TRBD1 (6 bases). The CDR3 is made up of 15 amino acids. Per the germline V gene, CDR1 is SGHTA and CDR2 is FQGNSA. Trimming left V 2 bases short and J 4 bases short, with 12 bases between. CDR3 region: CASSLITGINQPQHF. DNA for the CDR3: TGTGCCAGCAGCTTAATTACAGGGATAAATCAGCCCCAGCATTTT.

At least ten counts were recorded for this clonotype. V usage is TRBV7-2 and J usage is TRBJ2-1, with a tentative D call TRBD1 (6 bases). This CDR3 is 15 amino acids long. Deletions cut 4 bases from V and 10 bases from J, with 20 bases between. Germline V gives CDR1 SGHTA, CDR2 FQGNSA. The CDR3 is CASSSPGHSLGEQFF. CDR3 nucleotides: TGTGCCAGCAGCTCGCCGGGACACTCACTAGGCGAGCAGTTCTTC.

A single count supports this clonotype. One end of the junction does not line up with germline, which may come from a read error. The chain has TRBV28 and TRBJ2-2; possible D gene TRBD2, 5 bases. Looked up from germline, CDR1 is MDHEN and CDR2 is SYDVKM. The CDR3 runs to 11 residues. CDR3 nucleotide sequence: TGTGCCAGCAGGTTAGTCGGGGAGCTGTATTTT. This codes for CASRLVGELYF.

Many counts were recorded for this clonotype. The V gene is TRBV7-9, the J gene TRBJ2-2, with 9 bases fitting TRBD2. The CDR3 sequence is 17 residues long. J was trimmed by 0 bases and V by 8 bases; bases with no gene match: 10. The germline V gene has CDR1 SEHNR and CDR2 FQNEAQ (reference sequence). CDR3 bases: TGTGCCAGCCGCGGGGCTAGCGGGAAACCGAACACCGGGGAGCTGTTTTTT. Amino acid sequence: CASRGASGKPNTGELFF.

Only a few counts were recorded for this clonotype. The gene calls are TRBV20-1 and TRBJ1-1; D is unresolved. The V gene's germline CDR1 is DFQATT and CDR2 SNEGSKA (reference sequence). Deletions cut 1 base from V and 5 bases from J, with 11 bases between. The CDR3 loop spans 13 amino acids. The CDR3 DNA sequence: TGCAGTGCTAGAGCTGACCTAGGGACTGAAGCTTTCTTT. It yields the protein CSARADLGTEAFF.

This clonotype has only a few counts. The rearrangement joins TRBV7-8 to TRBJ2-7; D gene unclear. V dropped 0 bases and J dropped 5 bases, with 11 bases sitting between them. There are 14 residues in the CDR3. CDR1 and CDR2 from the germline V gene are SGHVS and FQNEAQ. CDR3 sequence reads: CASSLAGLQDEQYF. The CDR3 DNA sequence: TGTGCCAGCAGCTTAGCGGGCCTTCAGGACGAGCAGTACTTC. The variable domain in full, with the rest retrieved from reference TRBV7-8 and TRBJ2-7, is GAGVSQSPRYKVAKRGQDVALRCDPISGHVSLFWYQQALGQGPEFLTYFQNEAQLDKSGLPSDRFFAERPEGSVSTLKIQRTQQEDSAVYLCASSLAGLQDEQYFGPGTRLTVT.

J is TRBJ1-3 and V is TRBV12-3 or TRBV12-4, with D unclear. V was clipped by 5 bases and J by 0 bases, with 14 bases between them. The CDR3 has 16 residues. The CDR3 bases are TGTGCCAGCAGTCCCCTGGACTGGACCTCTGGAAACACCATATATTTT. Translating it yields CASSPLDWTSGNTIYF.

There are a few counts of this clonotype. The chain's CDR3 is CASSFGGRGDTEAFF. The CDR3 bases are TGTGCCAGCAGCTTTGGTGGCAGGGGGGACACTGAAGCTTTCTTT. The V call is TRBV7-8, the J call TRBJ1-1, with TRBD1 matching over 7 bases. The length of the CDR3 is 15 residues. Germline CDR1 is SGHVS and CDR2 is FQNEAQ. J was trimmed by 3 bases and V by 3 bases; bases with no gene match: 7. Variable domain in full (rest from reference TRBV7-8 and TRBJ1-1): GAGVSQSPRYKVAKRGQDVALRCDPISGHVSLFWYQQALGQGPEFLTYFQNEAQLDKSGLPSDRFFAERPEGSVSTLKIQRTQQEDSAVYLCASSFGGRGDTEAFFGQGTRLTVV.

This chain uses TRBV6-5 with TRBJ1-3; D is ambiguous. Trimming took 8 bases from V and 1 from J, leaving 15 bases between them. CDR3 size: 15 residues. Germline CDR1 reads MNHEY; CDR2 reads SVGAGI. In nucleotides, the CDR3 is TGTGCCAGCCGTATCCAACAAGCGTCTGGAAACACCATATATTTT. As protein: CASRIQQASGNTIYF.

This chain uses TRBV7-4 with TRBJ2-6; the D gene is possibly TRBD2 (6 bases). Germline CDR1 reads SGHVT; CDR2 reads SQSDAQ. V was clipped by 4 bases and J by 2 bases, with 15 bases between them. This CDR3 has 17 residues. In DNA, the CDR3 is TGTGCCAGCAGCTACCGGGACTTCTCCACTGGGGCCAACGTCCTGACTTTC. It codes for CASSYRDFSTGANVLTF.

The gene calls are TRBV2 and TRBJ1-6; 8 bases align to TRBD1. This CDR3 contains 14 residues. The germline CDR1 and CDR2 sequences are SNHLY and FYNNEI. V lost 7 bases and J lost 9; bases outside the gene matches: 8. The CDR3 coding sequence is TGTGCCAGCACGTTTGGACAGGGAAGTTCACCCCTCCACTTT. Translated: CASTFGQGSSPLHF.

This clonotype was seen a handful of times. V is TRBV9 and J is TRBJ2-1; no clear D. Germline V gene lookup returns CDR1 SGDLS and CDR2 YYNGEE. CDR3 length: 14 amino acids. The V and J ends lost 4 bases and 0 bases respectively, with 8 bases between them. The CDR3 sequence is CASSPRTSYNEQFF. CDR3 in DNA: TGTGCCAGCAGCCCTCGGACCTCCTACAATGAGCAGTTCTTC.

This clonotype was counted many times. V usage is TRBV7-2 and J usage is TRBJ1-2; 9 bases match TRBD1. J gave up 0 bases and V 1 base, and 6 bases lay outside the gene matches. The CDR3 runs to 17 residues. Per the germline V gene, CDR1 is SGHTA and CDR2 is FQGNSA. CDR3 in amino acids: CASSLGFRQGANYGYTF. The CDR3 DNA sequence: TGTGCCAGCAGCTTAGGGTTTCGACAGGGGGCTAACTATGGCTACACCTTC.

The V and J genes are TRBV27 and TRBJ2-7; D might be TRBD2 (6 bases). Trimming removed 5 bases at V and 6 bases at J, with 17 bases between. The germline CDR1 and CDR2 sequences are MNHEY and SMNVEV (reference sequence). The CDR3 is 14 residues long. The CDR3 DNA follows: TGTGCCAGCAGTACCCACCCGACTAGTGGCGAGCAGTACTTC. This gives the protein CASSTHPTSGEQYF.

The gene calls are TRBV7-6 and TRBJ1-6; D gene ambiguous. V lost 3 bases, J lost 10 bases, and 13 bases lay in between. The CDR3 contains 14 residues. CDR1 SGHVS and CDR2 FNYEAQ come from the germline V gene. The CDR3 sequence: CASSLGPSGSPLHF. CDR3 sequence (DNA): TGTGCCAGCAGCTTGGGTCCATCCGGGTCACCCCTCCACTTT.

There are a few counts of this clonotype. The rearrangement joins TRBV7-9 to TRBJ2-5; D is possibly TRBD1 (5 bases). V lost 5 bases and J lost 1, with 11 bases in between. The CDR3 totals 14 residues. Germline CDR1 SEHNR, CDR2 FQNEAQ (reference sequence). In DNA, the CDR3 is TGTGCCAGCAGCCAAAACAGGCCCCAAGAGACCCAGTACTTC. Amino acids: CASSQNRPQETQYF.

This clonotype has at least ten counts. The chain uses TRBV7-2 and TRBJ2-5; the D gene is possibly TRBD1 (5 bases). CDR3 length: 15 amino acids. The V gene's germline CDR1 is SGHTA and CDR2 FQGNSA. V was clipped by 1 base and J by 1 base, with 10 bases between them. CDR3 region: CASSLVGVPQETQYF. The CDR3, as DNA: TGTGCCAGCAGCTTAGTAGGGGTTCCCCAAGAGACCCAGTACTTC.

This clonotype appeared a few times. The CDR3 spells CASSYSGWRADYNEQFF. As DNA, the CDR3 is TGTGCCAGCAGTTATTCCGGCTGGAGGGCGGACTACAATGAGCAGTTCTTC. This chain links TRBV28 with TRBJ2-1; possibly TRBD2 for D (6 bases). CDR1 is MDHEN, CDR2 SYDVKM, per germline. CDR3 length: 17 residues. The V end lost 4 bases, the J end lost 3 bases, and 19 bases lay between the germline ends.

This clonotype came up a few times. The chain employs TRBV2 and TRBJ1-2, with 8 bases fitting TRBD1. The CDR3 runs 13 residues. V trimming: 8 bases; J trimming: 6 bases; junction bases outside the gene matches: 8. Germline CDR1 reads SNHLY; CDR2 reads FYNNEI. The CDR3 nucleotides are TGTGCCAGCCTGACAGGGGTCGAGGATGGCTACACCTTC. As protein: CASLTGVEDGYTF.

The CDR3 loop is CASSQTGGRPLHF. The CDR3 coding sequence is TGTGCCAGCAGCCAAACGGGAGGGAGACCCCTCCACTTT. The chain is built from TRBV7-9 and TRBJ1-6; D unclear. The CDR3 is made up of 13 amino acids. Trimming stripped 5 bases from V and 12 bases from J, with 14 bases between. CDR1 SEHNR and CDR2 FQNEAQ come from the germline V gene (reference sequence).

The chain links TRBV10-3 to TRBJ2-2; 8 bases map to TRBD2. With 3 bases clipped from V and 7 bases from J, the junction kept 7 bases outside the gene matches. The CDR3 contains 15 residues. The V gene's germline CDR1 is ENHRY and CDR2 SYGVKD. The CDR3 reads CAISEGAGAVGELFF. CDR3 bases: TGTGCCATCAGTGAAGGAGCGGGGGCGGTCGGGGAGCTGTTTTTT.

A note on this clonotype: This may arise from a read error, as a much more abundant clone is one base away. The chain employs TRBV18 and TRBJ2-2; possibly TRBD1 or TRBD2 for D (6 bases each). CDR1 KGHSH and CDR2 LQKENI come from the germline V gene. V lost 3 bases and J lost 7, with 21 bases in between. This CDR3 is built from 17 residues. This CDR3 is CASSPGQTGAGGGELFF. The CDR3 region has the DNA TGTGCCAGCTCACCCGGACAAACGGGGGCCGGAGGCGGGGAGCTGTTTTTT.

This clonotype was counted many times. The V call is TRBV7-2, the J call TRBJ1-1, with D unresolved. Per the germline V gene, CDR1 is SGHTA and CDR2 is FQGNSA. The V end lost 5 bases, the J end lost 4 bases, and 14 bases lay between the germline ends. CDR3 size: 14 residues. The CDR3 DNA sequence: TGTGCCAGCAGCGATTATAGGATCGGCACTGAAGCTTTCTTT. Protein product: CASSDYRIGTEAFF.